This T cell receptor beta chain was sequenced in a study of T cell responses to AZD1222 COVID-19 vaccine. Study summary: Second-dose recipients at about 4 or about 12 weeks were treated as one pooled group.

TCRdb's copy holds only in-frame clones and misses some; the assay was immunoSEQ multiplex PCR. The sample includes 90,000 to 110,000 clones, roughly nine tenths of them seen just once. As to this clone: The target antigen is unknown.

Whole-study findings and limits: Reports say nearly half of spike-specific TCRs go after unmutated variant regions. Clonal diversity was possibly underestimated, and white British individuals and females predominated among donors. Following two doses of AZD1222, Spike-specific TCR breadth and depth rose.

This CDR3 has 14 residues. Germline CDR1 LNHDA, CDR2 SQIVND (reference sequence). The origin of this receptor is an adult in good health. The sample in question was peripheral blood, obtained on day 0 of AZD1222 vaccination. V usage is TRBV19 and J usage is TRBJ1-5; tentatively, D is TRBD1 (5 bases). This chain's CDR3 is CASNRGEGNQPQHF. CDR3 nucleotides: TGTGCATCCAATCGAGGGGAGGGCAATCAGCCCCAGCATTTT.